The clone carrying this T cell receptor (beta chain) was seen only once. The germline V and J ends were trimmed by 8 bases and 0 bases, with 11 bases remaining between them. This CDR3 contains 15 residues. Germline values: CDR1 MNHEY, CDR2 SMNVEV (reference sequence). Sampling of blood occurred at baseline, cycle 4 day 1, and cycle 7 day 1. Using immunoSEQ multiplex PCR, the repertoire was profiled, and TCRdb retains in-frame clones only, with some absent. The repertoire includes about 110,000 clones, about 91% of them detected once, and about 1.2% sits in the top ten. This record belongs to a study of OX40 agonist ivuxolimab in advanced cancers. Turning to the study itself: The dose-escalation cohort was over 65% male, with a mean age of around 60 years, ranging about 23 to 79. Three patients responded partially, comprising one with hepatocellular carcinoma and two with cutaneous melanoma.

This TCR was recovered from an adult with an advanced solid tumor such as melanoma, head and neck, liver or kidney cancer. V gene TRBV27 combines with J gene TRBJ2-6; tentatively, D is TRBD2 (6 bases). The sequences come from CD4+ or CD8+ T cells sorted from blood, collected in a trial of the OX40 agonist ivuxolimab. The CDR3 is CASGAGLSGANVLTF. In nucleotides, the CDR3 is TGTGCCAGCGGAGCGGGCCTCTCTGGGGCCAACGTCCTGACTTTC.